The 29 T cell receptor beta chains reported below all come from one sample, sequenced in a study of cytomegalovirus exposure and HLA in healthy donors. Researchers ran the PCR with 60 Vbeta and 13 Jbeta primers. Assay used: immunoSEQ multiplex PCR; TCRdb lists only in-frame clones, some missing. The profile shows roughly 80,000 clones, about four fifths of them singletons. Source material: PBMCs. The receptors originated from a woman aged 30 to 39 in good health and CMV-seronegative.

V and J are TRBV7-3 and TRBJ2-2, with D hard to call. The CDR3 length is 12 residues. Germline lookup yields CDR1 SGHTA and CDR2 FQGTGA. V lost 5 bases, J lost 7 bases, and 8 bases lay in between. CDR3 nucleotides: TGTGCCAGCAGCAGAGTTGGCGGGGAGCTGTTTTTT. Its protein product is CASSRVGGELFF.

The CDR3 bases are TGTGCCAGCAGCTTTAACGCGGTGAGCTATGGCTACACCTTC. This sequence encodes CASSFNAVSYGYTF. The V call is TRBV5-6, the J call TRBJ1-2; D unclear. The V end lost 2 bases, the J end lost 4 bases, and 12 bases lay between the germline ends. This CDR3 is 14 amino acids long. CDR1 and CDR2 from the germline V gene are SGHDT and YYEEEE.

CDR3 sequence (DNA): TGTGCCAGCAGTTACTCGTATTCGTATGGCTACACCTTC. Its translation is CASSYSYSYGYTF. This chain connects TRBV6-5 to TRBJ1-2; D unresolved. The CDR3 is 13 amino acids. V lost 0 bases and J 5 bases, leaving 7 bases between the germline ends. The germline CDR1 and CDR2 sequences are MNHEY and SVGAGI.

J is TRBJ2-7 and V is TRBV5-1; TRBD2 matches 8 bases. With V trimmed by 4 bases and J by 3 bases, 12 bases remained unmatched. This CDR3 is built from 16 residues. Germline CDR1 and CDR2: SGHRS and YFSETQ. CDR3 coding DNA: TGCGCCAGCAGCCCGGGGGGGGGAGGAGGTTTCTACGAGCAGTACTTC. It codes for CASSPGGGGGFYEQYF.

In regard to this clone: The junction departs from germline at one end; a sequencing error may be responsible. This sequence joins TRBV7-9 and TRBJ1-1; TRBD1 matches 11 bases. This CDR3 has 16 residues. Germline CDR1 and CDR2: SEHNR and FQNEAQ (reference sequence). CDR3 sequence: CSSSGRTGGDNTEAFF. CDR3 in DNA: TGTTCCAGCAGCGGACGGACAGGGGGCGACAACACTGAAGCTTTCTTT.

This chain joins TRBV15 and TRBJ2-7; D is unclear. The germline V and J ends were trimmed by 0 bases and 4 bases, with 10 bases remaining between them. The CDR3 is made up of 14 amino acids. Per germline, CDR1 LNHNV and CDR2 YYDKDF (reference sequence). In DNA, the CDR3 is TGTGCCACCAGCAGAGACAGGATACCGTACGAGCAGTACTTC. Amino acid sequence: CATSRDRIPYEQYF.

The genes are TRBV4-2 and TRBJ2-7, with 9 positions matching TRBD2. Germline V gene data show CDR1 as LGHNA and CDR2 as YNFKEQ. J gave up 0 bases and V 0 bases, and 3 bases lay outside the gene matches. CDR3 length equals 16 residues. The CDR3 sequence: CASSQDLAGVSYEQYF. The CDR3 DNA follows: TGTGCCAGCAGCCAAGATTTAGCGGGAGTCTCCTACGAGCAGTACTTC.

This sequence joins TRBV18 and TRBJ1-3; D is unclear. The CDR3 has 16 amino acids. V lost 2 bases and J lost 3, with 14 bases in between. The V gene's germline CDR1 is KGHSH and CDR2 LQKENI. The CDR3 DNA is TGTGCCAGCTCACCAAGTATTCCGGGGTTTGGAAACACCATATATTTT. It is translated as CASSPSIPGFGNTIYF. The variable domain in full, completed from reference TRBV18 and TRBJ1-3, reads NAGVMQNPRHLVRRRGQEARLRCSPMKGHSHVYWYRQLPEEGLKFMVYLQKENIIDESGMPKERFSAEFPKEGPSILRIQQVVRGDSAAYFCASSPSIPGFGNTIYFGEGSWLTVV.

This clone was counted a few times. The gene calls are TRBV6-5 and TRBJ2-7; D unclear. This CDR3 comprises 14 residues. Per the germline V gene, CDR1 is MNHEY and CDR2 is SVGAGI. Trimming took 7 bases from V and 0 from J, leaving 13 bases between them. CDR3 coding DNA: TGTGCCAGCATAGGAGCTGCTCCCTCCTACGAGCAGTACTTC. Translated: CASIGAAPSYEQYF.

The chain couples TRBV19 to TRBJ2-3; TRBD2 agrees at 10 bases. There are 16 residues in the CDR3. J gave up 2 bases and V 5 bases, and 7 bases lay outside the gene matches. The V gene's germline CDR1 is LNHDA and CDR2 SQIVND (reference sequence). CDR3 residues: CASSPSAGGHTDTQYF. CDR3 nucleotides: TGTGCCAGTAGTCCCTCAGCGGGAGGGCACACAGATACGCAGTATTTT. The full variable domain, completed using reference TRBV19 and TRBJ2-3, is DGGITQSPKYLFRKEGQNVTLSCEQNLNHDAMYWYRQDPGQGLRLIYYSQIVNDFQKGDIAEGYSVSREKKESFPLTVTSAQKNPTAFYLCASSPSAGGHTDTQYFGPGTRLTVL.

This rearrangement joins TRBV6-5 to TRBJ1-2, with D possibly matching TRBD1 (6 bases). V was clipped by 9 bases and J by 8 bases, with 22 bases between them. The CDR3 sequence is 14 residues long. Germline V gene lookup returns CDR1 MNHEY and CDR2 SVGAGI. The chain's CDR3 is CASRGGGPSIGYTF. The DNA of the CDR3 is TGTGCCAGTAGGGGGGGCGGGCCTTCTATCGGCTACACCTTC.

This chain uses TRBV7-2 with TRBJ2-5; TRBD2 agrees at 10 bases. Germline V gene sequence: CDR1 SGHTA, CDR2 FQGNSA. The CDR3 totals 15 residues. With 1 base clipped from V and 5 bases from J, the junction kept 4 bases outside the gene matches. CDR3: CASSLGPTSGETQYF. DNA of the CDR3: TGTGCCAGCAGCTTAGGTCCGACTAGCGGGGAGACCCAGTACTTC.

This clone came up once. This sequence joins TRBV5-8 and TRBJ2-7; D unresolved. Germline V gene sequence: CDR1 SGHTS, CDR2 YDEGEE. The CDR3 is made up of 14 amino acids. Deletions cut 0 bases from V and 1 base from J, with 8 bases between. CDR3 residues: CASSLVGLSYEQYF. The CDR3 nucleotides are TGTGCCAGCAGCTTGGTTGGGCTGTCCTACGAGCAGTACTTC.

V is TRBV7-9 and J is TRBJ1-2; 9 bases agree with TRBD1. The CDR3 runs to 15 residues. J lost 2 bases, V lost 5 bases, and 6 bases had no gene match. Germline values: CDR1 SEHNR, CDR2 FQNEAQ (reference sequence). CDR3 region: CASSRDRGGNYGYTF. As DNA, the CDR3 is TGTGCCAGCAGCCGAGACAGGGGGGGCAACTATGGCTACACCTTC.

The rearrangement links TRBV19 to TRBJ2-7, with D perhaps TRBD2 (6 bases). The CDR3 totals 15 residues. Germline assignment: CDR1 LNHDA and CDR2 SQIVND (reference sequence). V lost 3 bases and J lost 0, with 12 bases in between. The CDR3 nucleotides read TGTGCCAGTAGTATCGCCCTGACTAGCTCCTACGAGCAGTACTTC. Translation gives CASSIALTSSYEQYF.

V usage is TRBV19 and J usage is TRBJ1-1; 7 bases align to TRBD1. There are 13 residues in the CDR3. Trimming took 7 bases from V and 4 from J; bases not matched to a gene: 6. Germline loops: CDR1 LNHDA, CDR2 SQIVND (reference sequence). For the CDR3, the DNA is TGTGCCAGTAAGGGGGCTCGGGGCACTGAAGCTTTCTTT. Its translation: CASKGARGTEAFF. The whole variable domain, remainder taken from reference TRBV19 and TRBJ1-1, is DGGITQSPKYLFRKEGQNVTLSCEQNLNHDAMYWYRQDPGQGLRLIYYSQIVNDFQKGDIAEGYSVSREKKESFPLTVTSAQKNPTAFYLCASKGARGTEAFFGQGTRLTVV.

The rearrangement links TRBV9 to TRBJ2-3; 12 bases fit TRBD2. The junction had 9 bases not matched to a gene; V was cut back by 4 bases and J by 6 bases. CDR1 and CDR2 (germline): SGDLS, YYNGEE. This CDR3 is 16 amino acids long. CDR3 nucleotide sequence: TGTGCCAGCAGCATACCACTAGCGGGAGGCGCCGATACGCAGTATTTT. It is translated as CASSIPLAGGADTQYF.

The chain carries TRBV27 and TRBJ1-5, with D maybe TRBD1 (6 bases). In germline, CDR1 is MNHEY, CDR2 SMNVEV (reference sequence). Trimming took 6 bases from V and 0 from J, leaving 21 bases between them. The CDR3 covers 18 residues. Here the CDR3 DNA reads TGTGCCAGCAGCCCTGGACAGCCAACCCTGTATAGCAATCAGCCCCAGCATTTT. Translated, it gives CASSPGQPTLYSNQPQHF.

V usage is TRBV29-1 and J usage is TRBJ1-1, with a possible D match to TRBD1 (6 bases). This CDR3 has 13 residues. CDR1 and CDR2 from the germline V gene are SQVTM and ANQGSEA. Trimming shortened V by 0 bases and J by 5 bases, and 10 bases separated the two germline ends. CDR3 loop: CSVEEQGWTEAFF. CDR3 sequence (DNA): TGCAGCGTTGAAGAACAGGGATGGACTGAAGCTTTCTTT.

The rearrangement joins TRBV6-1 to TRBJ2-3; a weak D match, TRBD2 (6 bases). Germline CDR1 MNHNS, CDR2 SASEGT. The CDR3 extends over 12 amino acids. V shed 10 bases and J shed 6 bases, with 14 bases lying between them. In DNA form, the CDR3 reads TGTGCCACACGCCGCGGAGGGGATACGCAGTATTTT. It specifies CATRRGGDTQYF.

Only one count was recorded for this clone. The chain has TRBV11-2 and TRBJ1-2, with TRBD1 as a possible D gene (6 bases). The CDR3 has 13 amino acids. The ends were cut back, 6 bases at V and 5 bases at J, with 13 bases in the middle. CDR1 and CDR2 from the germline V gene are SGHAT and FQNNGV. CDR3 region: CASSSNRVYGYTF. The CDR3, as DNA: TGTGCCAGCAGTTCGAACAGGGTATATGGCTACACCTTC.

V gene TRBV5-6 combines with J gene TRBJ1-2, with 7 bases fitting TRBD1. From germline, CDR1 is SGHDT and CDR2 YYEEEE. The CDR3 is 13 residues long. V shed 4 bases and J 7 bases; nucleotides not matched to a gene: 7. CDR3 nucleotides: TGTGCCAGCAGCCTAACCTCAGGGGGTGGCTACACCTTC. Amino acid sequence: CASSLTSGGGYTF.

This chain connects TRBV7-9 to TRBJ1-4; TRBD1 agrees at 7 bases. The CDR3 totals 17 residues. The germline V gene has CDR1 SEHNR and CDR2 FQNEAQ (reference sequence). With 5 bases clipped from V and 3 bases from J, the junction kept 12 bases outside the gene matches. CDR3 bases: TGTGCCAGCAGCCTACAGACAGGGCAGGGAGCTAATGAAAAACTGTTTTTT. Its translation: CASSLQTGQGANEKLFF. The variable domain in full, with the rest retrieved from reference TRBV7-9 and TRBJ1-4, is DTGVSQNPRHKITKRGQNVTFRCDPISEHNRLYWYRQTLGQGPEFLTYFQNEAQLEKSRLLSDRFSAERPKGSFSTLEIQRTEQGDSAMYLCASSLQTGQGANEKLFFGSGTQLSVL.

This clone has more than one count but fewer than ten. This chain connects TRBV4-1 to TRBJ2-3, with unresolved D. The V end was cut by 1 base, the J end by 0 bases, with 8 bases between. The CDR3 is made up of 15 amino acids. The germline gives CDR1 MGHRA, CDR2 YSYEKL. CDR3 bases: TGCGCCAGCAGCCAAGGTCTCGGGAGCACAGATACGCAGTATTTT. Amino acid sequence: CASSQGLGSTDTQYF.

The chain joins TRBV6-4 to TRBJ2-5; a weak D match, TRBD1 (6 bases). Germline V gene sequence: CDR1 MRHNA, CDR2 SNTAGT. The CDR3 sequence is 17 residues long. V was cut by 11 bases and J by 5 bases, with 30 bases left in between. This chain's CDR3 is CASRRTGQSPLEETQYF. The CDR3 DNA sequence: TGTGCCTCCCGAAGAACAGGGCAATCACCTCTGGAGGAGACCCAGTACTTC.

The chain is built from TRBV2 and TRBJ2-3; D call uncertain. The length of the CDR3 is 16 residues. Trimming left V 4 bases short and J 0 bases short, with 14 bases between. CDR1 and CDR2 from the germline V gene are SNHLY and FYNNEI. CDR3 sequence: CASSGRGVVSTDTQYF. The CDR3 coding sequence is TGTGCCAGCAGTGGTAGAGGTGTGGTTAGCACAGATACGCAGTATTTT.

This chain connects TRBV4-1 to TRBJ2-7; 7 nucleotides agree with TRBD1. Unmatched junction bases numbered 9, after V lost 4 bases and J lost 3 bases. The CDR3 length is 15 residues. Germline CDR1 is MGHRA and CDR2 is YSYEKL. The CDR3 bases are TGCGCCAGCAGCCTCGGGACAGTCCTAAACTACGAGCAGTACTTC. Translated, it gives CASSLGTVLNYEQYF.

The chain recombines TRBV2 with TRBJ2-3; TRBD1 matches at 9 bases. CDR1 is SNHLY and CDR2 is FYNNEI in the germline V gene. After removal of 2 bases from V and 3 bases from J, the junction contained 9 bases not matched to a gene. The CDR3 has 17 residues. The DNA of the CDR3 is TGTGCCAGCAGTGAAAGGGGGACAGGGAGTTATACAGATACGCAGTATTTT. This encodes CASSERGTGSYTDTQYF.

V usage is TRBV7-2 and J usage is TRBJ2-7; D unresolved. Germline CDR1 is SGHTA and CDR2 is FQGNSA. Trimming cost V 5 bases and J 2 bases, with 7 bases left between them. CDR3 length: 12 amino acids. CDR3 region: CASSTDTYEQYF. The CDR3 DNA follows: TGTGCCAGCAGCACCGACACCTACGAGCAGTACTTC.